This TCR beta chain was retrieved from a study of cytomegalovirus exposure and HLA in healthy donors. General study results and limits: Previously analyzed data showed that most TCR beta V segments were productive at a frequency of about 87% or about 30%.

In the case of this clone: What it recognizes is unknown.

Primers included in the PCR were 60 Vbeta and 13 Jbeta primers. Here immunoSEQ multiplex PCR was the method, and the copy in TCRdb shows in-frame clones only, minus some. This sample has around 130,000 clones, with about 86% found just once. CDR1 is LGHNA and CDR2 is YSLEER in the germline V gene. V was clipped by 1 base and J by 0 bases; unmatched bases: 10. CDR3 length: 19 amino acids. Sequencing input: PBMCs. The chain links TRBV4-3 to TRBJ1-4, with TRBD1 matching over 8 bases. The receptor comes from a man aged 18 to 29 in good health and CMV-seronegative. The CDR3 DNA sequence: TGCGCCAGCAGCCAAGGGGGGCCAGGGGGCACAGCAACTAATGAAAAACTGTTTTTT. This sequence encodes CASSQGGPGGTATNEKLFF.